A single sample is the source of the 29 T cell receptor beta chains below, sequenced in a study of CD8 T cells in ankylosing spondylitis. Which antigens these TCRs recognize remains unknown. General study results and limits: Typical of ankylosing spondylitis blood, it appeared, was a TCR beta motif of eight highly homologous variants.

MiXCR was run by TCRdb on the 5' RACE reads, yielding one entry per CDR3 protein. Among about 440,000 distinct CDR3 sequences listed, approximately 17% were seen once. The sample taken for sequencing was blood, either unsorted or a sorted T cell fraction (not recorded which). These receptors came from a male donor with ankylosing spondylitis.

This clonotype has a count of ten or more. The chain carries TRBV10-3 and TRBJ2-5; the D is unclear. CDR1 is ENHRY and CDR2 is SYGVKD in the germline V gene. The V end was cut by 3 bases, the J end by 0 bases, with 8 bases between. The CDR3 is 14 amino acids. The CDR3 loop is CAISEREYQETQYF. CDR3 in DNA: TGTGCCATCAGTGAAAGAGAGTACCAAGAGACCCAGTACTTC.

In its sample, this clonotype was seen a few times. The chain recombines TRBV12-3 or TRBV12-4 with TRBJ1-1; TRBD1 aligns across 8 bases. There are 15 residues in the CDR3. J gave up 5 bases and V 6 bases, and 11 bases lay outside the gene matches. Here the CDR3 reads CASSPSGTGPTEAFF. The CDR3 DNA follows: TGTGCCAGCAGCCCTTCCGGGACAGGCCCGACTGAAGCTTTCTTT.

Many counts were recorded for this clonotype. The chain combines TRBV12-3 or TRBV12-4 with TRBJ2-1; 8 bases agree with TRBD2. The J segment lost 5 bases and the V segment lost 8 bases, leaving 11 bases of the junction unmatched. The CDR3 totals 15 residues. In DNA, the CDR3 is TGTGCCAGCGTCCAGGCGGGAGGATGGGACAATGAGCAGTTCTTC. Amino acids: CASVQAGGWDNEQFF.

This clonotype was picked up a small number of times. The genes are TRBV7-9 and TRBJ2-3, with TRBD2 identical over 11 bases. Germline V lookup: CDR1 SEHNR, CDR2 FQNEAQ (reference sequence). With V trimmed by 4 bases and J by 4 bases, 4 bases remained unmatched. CDR3 size: 15 residues. Here the CDR3 DNA reads TGTGCCAGCAGCTCTAGCGGGGGGAGTGCAGATACGCAGTATTTT. Encoded protein: CASSSSGGSADTQYF.

This chain uses TRBV7-8 with TRBJ1-2; TRBD1 might be the D (6 bases). CDR3 length: 15 residues. V lost 2 bases to trimming and J lost 1 base, with 11 bases between them. Germline V lookup: CDR1 SGHVS, CDR2 FQNEAQ. CDR3 DNA sequence: TGTGCCAGCAGCTTATTTGACAGGATTAACTATGGCTACACCTTC. Amino acids: CASSLFDRINYGYTF.

This clonotype has more than one count but fewer than ten. This chain connects TRBV4-1 to TRBJ1-1, with a possible D match to TRBD1 (5 bases). Germline CDR1 and CDR2: MGHRA and YSYEKL. The ends were cut back, 4 bases at V and 1 base at J, with 13 bases in the middle. The CDR3 length is 15 residues. The CDR3 DNA is TGCGCCAGCAGCCGGGGGGACGGCTGGAACACTGAAGCTTTCTTT. Residues: CASSRGDGWNTEAFF.

The sample holds one count of this clonotype. The gene calls are TRBV6-1 and TRBJ2-3, with D tentatively TRBD2 (5 bases). Per the germline V gene, CDR1 is MNHNS and CDR2 is SASEGT. V lost 6 bases to trimming and J lost 1 base, with 8 bases between them. This CDR3 has 13 residues. The chain's CDR3 is CASRGSGTDTQYF. The DNA of the CDR3 is TGTGCCAGCAGAGGGAGCGGCACAGATACGCAGTATTTT.

In its sample, this clonotype was seen a few times. The V and J genes are TRBV27 and TRBJ2-2; maybe TRBD1 (5 bases). Germline V CDR1 and CDR2: MNHEY, SMNVEV (reference sequence). V was cut by 0 bases and J by 2 bases, with 10 bases left in between. The CDR3 has 16 residues. Here the CDR3 reads CASSLSGRLNTGELFF. The CDR3 DNA is TGTGCCAGCAGTTTATCGGGGCGACTCAACACCGGGGAGCTGTTTTTT.

The table lists this clonotype with many counts. The chain joins TRBV6-8 to TRBJ2-4; 10 bases are a match to TRBD2. The CDR3 totals 18 residues. The germline V gene has CDR1 MNHGY and CDR2 SAAAGT. V lost 6 bases to trimming and J lost 1 base; unmatched junction nucleotides: 12. The CDR3 DNA reads TGTGCCAGCAGGACCGGGACTAGCGCTCCGAAGGCCAAAAACATTCAGTACTTC. Protein: CASRTGTSAPKAKNIQYF.

In its sample, this clonotype was seen a few times. The chain recombines TRBV7-9 with TRBJ1-2; 8 nucleotides align to TRBD1. Per germline, CDR1 SEHNR and CDR2 FQNEAQ (reference sequence). V was pared by 7 bases and J by 6 bases, with 7 bases of the junction left unmatched. CDR3 size: 13 residues. The CDR3 loop is CASNPGQADGYTF. Written as DNA, the CDR3 is TGTGCCAGCAACCCGGGACAGGCGGATGGCTACACCTTC.

CDR3: CASSLGITVYNEQFF. The CDR3 nucleotides are TGTGCCAGCAGCCTTGGGATCACGGTCTACAATGAGCAGTTCTTC. V usage is TRBV3-1 and J usage is TRBJ2-1; D is uncertain. CDR3 size: 15 residues. Germline loops: CDR1 LGHDT, CDR2 YNNKEL (reference sequence). Trimming took 4 bases from V and 3 from J, leaving 13 bases between them.

Many counts were recorded for this clonotype. The chain combines TRBV7-2 with TRBJ1-1; tentative D call: TRBD1 (6 bases). Per the germline V gene, CDR1 is SGHTA and CDR2 is FQGNSA. This CDR3 is built from 15 residues. V dropped 5 bases and J dropped 2 bases, with 15 bases sitting between them. The CDR3 loop is CASSKGGGVNTEAFF. CDR3 sequence (DNA): TGTGCCAGCAGCAAGGGGGGTGGCGTCAACACTGAAGCTTTCTTT.

This clonotype came up many times. The chain links TRBV7-8 to TRBJ2-7; TRBD2 matches at 10 bases. Germline assignment: CDR1 SGHVS and CDR2 FQNEAQ. The CDR3 has 15 residues. V was clipped by 3 bases and J by 5 bases; unmatched bases: 7. The CDR3 loop is CASSFSGGFMNEQYF. In DNA, the CDR3 is TGTGCCAGCAGCTTTAGCGGGGGGTTTATGAACGAGCAGTACTTC.

There are many counts of this clonotype. The V call is TRBV5-1, the J call TRBJ1-2; 7 bases align to TRBD1. Germline trimming cut 2 bases from V and 3 bases from J; bases unmatched to any gene: 1. Germline CDR1 SGHRS, CDR2 YFSETQ. The CDR3 runs to 13 residues. The CDR3, as DNA: TGCGCCAGCAGCTTCGGGACAGACTATGGCTACACCTTC. Protein: CASSFGTDYGYTF.

The chain's CDR3 is CASSAFQEETQYF. The CDR3 coding sequence is TGTGCCAGCTCCGCTTTCCAAGAAGAGACCCAGTACTTC. The chain is built from TRBV18 and TRBJ2-5; D gene ambiguous. The CDR3 totals 13 residues. Trimming removed 6 bases from V and 3 bases from J, with 11 bases in between. Germline CDR1 reads KGHSH; CDR2 reads LQKENI.

V usage is TRBV18 and J usage is TRBJ2-7; 8 nucleotides match TRBD1. CDR3 length: 13 residues. The junction had 3 bases not matched to a gene; V was cut back by 3 bases and J by 5 bases. Per germline, CDR1 KGHSH and CDR2 LQKENI. The CDR3 loop reads CASSPDREDEQYF. In nucleotides, the CDR3 is TGTGCCAGCTCACCGGACAGGGAGGACGAGCAGTACTTC.

The rearrangement uses TRBV12-3 or TRBV12-4 and TRBJ1-5; TRBD1 might be the D (6 bases). The CDR3 is 17 amino acids. V was clipped by 6 bases and J by 2 bases, with 20 bases between them. The CDR3 region is CASSPGASPRGNQPQHF. The CDR3 DNA is TGTGCCAGCAGCCCAGGGGCGTCGCCCCGGGGCAATCAGCCCCAGCATTTT.

This clonotype was recorded a few times. The chain uses TRBV5-5 and TRBJ2-1, with D possibly matching TRBD2 (6 bases). Trimming shortened V by 4 bases and J by 9 bases, and 20 bases separated the two germline ends. Germline CDR1 SGHKS, CDR2 YYEKEE (reference sequence). The CDR3 contains 15 residues. In DNA, the CDR3 is TGTGCCAGCAGCGGCGGGGCAAACCACTTAGTTGAGCAGTTCTTC. This encodes CASSGGANHLVEQFF.

The chain links TRBV4-3 to TRBJ1-1; 8 nucleotides agree with TRBD1. Germline lookup yields CDR1 LGHNA and CDR2 YSLEER. The length of the CDR3 is 15 residues. V was clipped by 4 bases and J by 6 bases; unmatched bases: 10. DNA of the CDR3: TGCGCCAGCAGCCCCGCAGGGGGCCGGGTGGCTGAAGCTTTCTTT. It yields the protein CASSPAGGRVAEAFF.

V is TRBV24-1 and J is TRBJ2-5; 12 nucleotides align to TRBD2. Per germline, CDR1 KGHDR and CDR2 SFDVKD. J gave up 2 bases and V 0 bases, and 6 bases lay outside the gene matches. There are 18 residues in the CDR3. CDR3: CATSDLRGLAGAQETQYF. As DNA, the CDR3 is TGTGCCACCAGTGATTTGCGGGGACTAGCGGGCGCACAAGAGACCCAGTACTTC.

This clonotype was counted a few times. The rearrangement links TRBV4-3 to TRBJ2-5; maybe TRBD2 (6 bases). V lost 6 bases, J lost 4 bases, and 12 bases lay in between. Germline CDR1 LGHNA, CDR2 YSLEER. The CDR3 spans 13 residues. CDR3 coding DNA: TGCGCCAGCAGTATAGGAGGGGCAGAGACCCAGTACTTC. Its protein product is CASSIGGAETQYF.

This clonotype was seen a few times. The chain carries TRBV3-1 and TRBJ2-7; no firm D call. Between the trimmed V and J ends, which lost 1 base and 0 bases, there was a span of 7 bases. CDR3 length: 14 amino acids. Germline V lookup: CDR1 LGHDT, CDR2 YNNKEL (reference sequence). The CDR3 reads CASSQGAGSYEQYF. The CDR3 region has the DNA TGTGCCAGCAGCCAAGGGGCAGGCTCCTACGAGCAGTACTTC.

The sample holds many counts of this clonotype. The chain has TRBV12-3 or TRBV12-4 and TRBJ2-6; D ambiguous. The CDR3 is 14 residues long. Trimming removed 6 bases at V and 0 bases at J, with 6 bases between. The CDR3 region has the DNA TGTGCCAGCAGCAGTAGCTCTGGGGCCAACGTCCTGACTTTC. Translation gives CASSSSSGANVLTF.

V is TRBV20-1 and J is TRBJ1-6; D remains unclear. The germline V gene has CDR1 DFQATT and CDR2 SNEGSKA (reference sequence). This CDR3 is 13 amino acids long. The V end lost 0 bases, the J end lost 6 bases, and 6 bases lay between the germline ends. In nucleotides, the CDR3 is TGCAGTGCTAGAGATGGTCGTAATTCACCCCTCCACTTT. Amino acid sequence: CSARDGRNSPLHF.

A few counts support this clonotype. The CDR3 sequence is CAISEGGRSYNEQFF. DNA of the CDR3: TGTGCCATCAGTGAGGGCGGGCGCTCCTACAATGAGCAGTTCTTC. V usage is TRBV10-3 and J usage is TRBJ2-1; D perhaps matches TRBD2 (5 bases). V lost 2 bases, J lost 0 bases, and 8 bases lay in between. The CDR3 is 15 residues long. Germline assignment: CDR1 ENHRY and CDR2 SYGVKD.

A remark on this clonotype: A much larger clone lies one base from this, so it may be a read error. The chain employs TRBV7-6 and TRBJ2-5; D unresolved. Germline assignment: CDR1 SGHVS and CDR2 FNYEAQ. The CDR3 runs to 11 residues. Trimming cost V 5 bases and J 2 bases, with 3 bases left between them. The CDR3: CASSEQETQYF. DNA of the CDR3: TGTGCCAGCAGCGAACAAGAGACCCAGTACTTC. Variable domain in full (rest from reference TRBV7-6 and TRBJ2-5): GAGVSQSPRYKVTKRGQDVALRCDPISGHVSLYWYRQALGQGPEFLTYFNYEAQQDKSGLPNDRFSAERPEGSISTLTIQRTEQRDSAMYRCASSEQETQYFGPGTRLLVL.

This chain uses TRBV11-2 with TRBJ1-2; 8 positions match TRBD1. The CDR3 is 15 residues long. The germline V gene has CDR1 SGHAT and CDR2 FQNNGV. V lost 1 base, J lost 1 base, and 2 bases stayed unmatched. CDR3 in amino acids: CASSLGTGNNYGYTF. The DNA of the CDR3 is TGTGCCAGCAGCTTAGGGACAGGGAATAACTATGGCTACACCTTC. The whole variable domain, filled in from reference TRBV11-2 and TRBJ1-2, reads EAGVAQSPRYKIIEKRQSVAFWCNPISGHATLYWYQQILGQGPKLLIQFQNNGVVDDSQLPKDRFSAERLKGVDSTLKIQPAKLEDSAVYLCASSLGTGNNYGYTFGSGTRLTVV.

The rearrangement links TRBV7-9 to TRBJ2-3; weak D call: TRBD1 (5 bases). The germline gives CDR1 SEHNR, CDR2 FQNEAQ (reference sequence). CDR3 length equals 14 residues. Trimming left V 1 base short and J 5 bases short, with 10 bases between. The CDR3 DNA reads TGTGCCAGCAGCTTAGTGGGGCGGCAAGATACGCAGTATTTT. Amino acid sequence: CASSLVGRQDTQYF.

This clonotype was counted a few times. This chain connects TRBV5-1 to TRBJ2-7; no clear D gene. The CDR3 covers 12 residues. CDR1 and CDR2 (germline): SGHRS, YFSETQ. The germline V and J ends were trimmed by 0 bases and 7 bases, with 8 bases remaining between them. The CDR3 nucleotides read TGCGCCAGCAGCTTGGGTCTGAGGGAGCAGTACTTC. This gives the protein CASSLGLREQYF.